This T cell receptor (beta chain) was captured by sequencing in a study of shared clonotypes between healthy human individuals. Only a few counts were recorded for this clone. TCRdb keeps only in-frame clones here, not all; method: immunoSEQ multiplex PCR. This repertoire shows around 610,000 clones, about 95% found once; its top ten account for roughly 0.1%. J lost 0 bases, V lost 0 bases, and 6 bases had no gene match. Germline V gene data show CDR1 as ENHRY and CDR2 as SYGVKD. The CDR3 spans 17 residues. Naive CD8 cells comprised CD45RO-negative, CCR7-positively selected cells, excluding terminally differentiated effector memory CD45RA+ cells.

The sequenced sample consisted of naive CD8+ T cells sorted from blood. This chain uses TRBV10-3 with TRBJ2-7; 9 bases fit TRBD1. The TCR was taken from a woman in her 30s in good health. DNA of the CDR3: TGTGCCATCAGTGAGTCTGCGGACAGGGGCTTCTCCTACGAGCAGTACTTC. Encoded protein: CAISESADRGFSYEQYF.